This passage covers 19 T cell receptor beta chains from one sample sequenced in a study of blood T cell repertoires in COVID-19. Measured with immunoSEQ multiplex PCR; TCRdb has only the in-frame clones, and not every one. The table has hundreds of thousands of clones, around nine tenths seen once. The sequenced sample consisted of PBMCs or T cells enriched from blood (not recorded which). The receptors derive from a woman in her sixties or seventies who had recovered from COVID-19.

The CDR3 loop reads CASSFADTQYF. The CDR3 coding sequence is TGTGCCAGCAGTTTCGCAGATACGCAGTATTTT. The chain links TRBV12-3 or TRBV12-4 to TRBJ2-3, with D unclear. V lost 3 bases to trimming and J lost 4 bases, with 2 bases between them. The CDR3 runs 11 residues.

This clone has only one observation. This rearrangement joins TRBV4-1 to TRBJ2-5; the match to TRBD2 covers 8 bases. The CDR3 has 16 amino acids. CDR1 is MGHRA, CDR2 YSYEKL, per germline. The J segment lost 1 base and the V segment lost 1 base, leaving 5 bases of the junction unmatched. In nucleotides, the CDR3 is TGCGCCAGCAGCCAAGTAGCGGGGCACCCCCAAGAGACCCAGTACTTC. This codes for CASSQVAGHPQETQYF.

The V and J genes are TRBV14 and TRBJ1-2, with 10 bases lining up with TRBD1. The CDR3 totals 14 residues. The germline V gene encodes CDR1 SGHDN and CDR2 FVKESK. The J segment lost 8 bases and the V segment lost 4 bases, leaving 7 bases of the junction unmatched. CDR3 sequence reads: CASSLDRGTGGYTF. In DNA, the CDR3 is TGTGCCAGCAGCCTGGACAGGGGGACGGGCGGCTACACCTTC. Complete variable domain (other parts from reference TRBV14 and TRBJ1-2): EAGVTQFPSHSVIEKGQTVTLRCDPISGHDNLYWYRRVMGKEIKFLLHFVKESKQDESGMPNNRFLAERTGGTYSTLKVQPAELEDSGVYFCASSLDRGTGGYTFGSGTRLTVV.

The chain combines TRBV11-2 with TRBJ1-1; D is perhaps TRBD1 (6 bases). The length of the CDR3 is 17 residues. The germline CDR1 and CDR2 sequences are SGHAT and FQNNGV. Deletions cut 0 bases from V and 3 bases from J, with 17 bases between. The CDR3 reads CASSLEGAPSLDTEAFF. CDR3 nucleotides: TGTGCCAGCAGCTTAGAGGGGGCGCCCAGCCTGGACACTGAAGCTTTCTTT.

The chain employs TRBV29-1 and TRBJ1-4; D is undetermined. V was cut by 4 bases and J by 5 bases, with 5 bases left in between. The germline CDR1 and CDR2 sequences are SQVTM and ANQGSEA. This CDR3 is built from 11 residues. The CDR3 spells CSVGENEKLFF. CDR3 sequence (DNA): TGCAGCGTTGGCGAGAATGAAAAACTGTTTTTT.

This clone was counted a single time. V is TRBV12-1 and J is TRBJ2-1; the table's D call of TRBD1 was not tested on the DNA. TRBV12-1 is flagged as a pseudogene. The CDR3 is 18 residues long. CDR3: CAIKNRGKFSEEGTEQFF. Written as DNA, the CDR3 is TGTGCCATCAAGAACAGGGGAAAGTTTTCGGAAGAAGGTACTGAGCAGTTCTTC.

This clone was seen a handful of times. The V call is TRBV12-3 or TRBV12-4, the J call TRBJ2-5; possible D gene TRBD1, 6 bases. The CDR3 runs 13 residues. Trimming removed 5 bases at V and 5 bases at J, with 12 bases between. The CDR3 spells CASSRDRRETQYF. The DNA of the CDR3 is TGTGCCAGCAGTCGAGACAGGAGGGAGACCCAGTACTTC.

This clone was recorded once. V usage is TRBV5-4 and J usage is TRBJ2-2; maybe TRBD2 (6 bases). V dropped 4 bases and J dropped 5 bases, with 18 bases sitting between them. The length of the CDR3 is 16 residues. Germline-derived CDR1 and CDR2 are SGHNT and YYREEE (reference sequence). DNA for the CDR3: TGTGCCAGCAGCCCTTATAGGGGACTGGGGACCGGGGAGCTGTTTTTT. As protein: CASSPYRGLGTGELFF. The variable domain in full, with the rest retrieved from reference TRBV5-4 and TRBJ2-2, is ETGVTQSPTHLIKTRGQQVTLRCSSQSGHNTVSWYQQALGQGPQFIFQYYREEENGRGNFPPRFSGLQFPNYSSELNVNALELDDSALYLCASSPYRGLGTGELFFGEGSRLTVL.

CDR3 amino acids: CSVPRGGYYGYTF. The CDR3 nucleotides read TGCAGCGTTCCGCGGGGCGGTTACTATGGCTACACCTTC. The V gene is TRBV29-1, the J gene TRBJ1-2, with D possibly TRBD1 on 5 matching bases. CDR3 length equals 13 residues. From germline, CDR1 is SQVTM and CDR2 ANQGSEA. V shed 5 bases and J shed 3 bases, with 13 bases lying between them.

The chain uses TRBV2 and TRBJ1-1, with a weak D call TRBD1 (5 bases). CDR3 size: 16 residues. The V gene lost 5 bases and the J gene lost 5 bases, with 21 bases spanning the gap. CDR1 and CDR2 from the germline V gene are SNHLY and FYNNEI. CDR3 in DNA: TGTGCCAGCAGTTACCTCGAACAGGAGCCTTGGACTGAAGCTTTCTTT. Encoded protein: CASSYLEQEPWTEAFF.

This chain connects TRBV2 to TRBJ2-3, with D possibly TRBD1 on 5 matching bases. CDR3 length: 14 residues. V was cut by 6 bases and J by 3 bases, with 13 bases left in between. Per the germline V gene, CDR1 is SNHLY and CDR2 is FYNNEI. The chain's CDR3 is CASSANPGTDTQYF. CDR3 sequence (DNA): TGTGCCAGCAGCGCCAACCCAGGGACAGATACGCAGTATTTT.

This clone was observed a single time. The chain couples TRBV6-5 to TRBJ2-7, with D perhaps TRBD1 (6 bases). Trimming removed 6 bases from V and 0 bases from J, with 12 bases in between. This CDR3 region has 14 residues. CDR1 and CDR2 (germline): MNHEY, SVGAGI. The CDR3 protein is CASSRGRNSYEQYF. The CDR3 nucleotides are TGTGCCAGCAGCAGGGGACGGAACTCCTACGAGCAGTACTTC.

CDR3 in amino acids: CASGLEAGQETQYF. CDR3 DNA sequence: TGTGCTAGTGGTTTAGAGGCAGGGCAAGAGACCCAGTACTTC. The genes are TRBV12-5 and TRBJ2-5, with D tentatively TRBD1 (5 bases). The CDR3 loop spans 14 amino acids. V lost 3 bases to trimming and J lost 2 bases, with 10 bases between them. In germline, CDR1 is LGHNT, CDR2 FRNRAP.

The rearrangement uses TRBV6-1 and TRBJ2-5, with 7 bases lining up with TRBD2. This CDR3 spans 17 amino acids. The germline V gene has CDR1 MNHNS and CDR2 SASEGT. Trimming at V came to 1 base and at J to 4 bases, leaving 12 bases not matched to a gene. CDR3 DNA: TGTGCCAGCAGTGAAGGGGGGAGGGGACCGGAGGGAGAGACCCAGTACTTC. It encodes CASSEGGRGPEGETQYF.

The V gene is TRBV6-5, the J gene TRBJ1-3; D not certain. Trimming stripped 4 bases from V and 0 bases from J, with 10 bases between. Germline loops: CDR1 MNHEY, CDR2 SVGAGI. CDR3 length equals 15 residues. CDR3 nucleotide sequence: TGTGCCAGCAGTTTCACTTCGGTCTCTGGAAACACCATATATTTT. Translated, it gives CASSFTSVSGNTIYF.

This clone has only one observation. V and J are TRBV5-5 and TRBJ1-5, with D possibly TRBD1 on 5 matching bases. The CDR3 has 13 residues. V was clipped by 1 base and J by 5 bases, with 7 bases between them. Germline CDR1 is SGHKS and CDR2 is YYEKEE (reference sequence). The CDR3 is CASSLTGDQPQHF. In nucleotides, the CDR3 is TGTGCCAGCAGCTTGACGGGGGATCAGCCCCAGCATTTT.

This clone was recorded once. The chain has TRBV5-1 and TRBJ2-1, with a tentative D call TRBD2 (7 bases). The CDR3 is 15 amino acids. Germline V CDR1 and CDR2: SGHRS, YFSETQ. Trimming stripped 2 bases from V and 6 bases from J, with 15 bases between. The DNA for the CDR3 is TGCGCCAGCAGCTTCGGCGGGGGCCTCCTCAATGAGCAGTTCTTC. It is translated as CASSFGGGLLNEQFF.

This clone has a single count. The gene calls are TRBV25-1 and TRBJ1-6, with TRBD1 matching 7 bases. The germline V gene has CDR1 MGHDK and CDR2 SYGVNS. CDR3 length: 16 amino acids. V trimming: 6 bases; J trimming: 9 bases; junction bases outside the gene matches: 14. The CDR3 bases are TGTGCCAGCAGCGGTAGTACACAGGGGAGTGCTTCACCCCTCCACTTT. Translation: CASSGSTQGSASPLHF.

The chain combines TRBV7-9 with TRBJ2-7; 7 bases agree with TRBD2. V shed 2 bases, J shed 2 bases, and the junction held 3 bases outside the gene matches. In germline, CDR1 is SEHNR, CDR2 FQNEAQ (reference sequence). This CDR3 contains 14 residues. The chain's CDR3 is CASSLLGGTYEQYF. DNA of the CDR3: TGTGCCAGCAGCTTATTGGGGGGGACCTACGAGCAGTACTTC.